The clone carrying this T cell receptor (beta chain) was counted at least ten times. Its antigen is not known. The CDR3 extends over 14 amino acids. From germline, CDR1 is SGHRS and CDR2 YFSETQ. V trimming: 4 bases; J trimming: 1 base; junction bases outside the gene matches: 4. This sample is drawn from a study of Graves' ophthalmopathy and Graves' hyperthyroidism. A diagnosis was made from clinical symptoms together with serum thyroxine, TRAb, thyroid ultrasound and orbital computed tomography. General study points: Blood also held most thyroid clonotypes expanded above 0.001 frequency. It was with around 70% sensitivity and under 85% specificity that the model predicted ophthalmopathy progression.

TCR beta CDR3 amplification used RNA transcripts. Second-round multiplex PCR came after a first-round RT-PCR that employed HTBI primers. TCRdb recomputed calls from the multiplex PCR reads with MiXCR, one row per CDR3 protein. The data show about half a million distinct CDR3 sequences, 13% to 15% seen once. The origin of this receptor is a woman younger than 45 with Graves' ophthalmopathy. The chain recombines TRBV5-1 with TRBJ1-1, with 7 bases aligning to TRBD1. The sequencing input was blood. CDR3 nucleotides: TGCGCCAGCAGCGAGGGACAGACGAACACTGAAGCTTTCTTT. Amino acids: CASSEGQTNTEAFF.